This T cell receptor beta chain was sequenced for a study of blood T cell repertoires in COVID-19. For the study at large: Researchers got acute and convalescent COVID-19 samples from the United States, Italy and Spain. In each case, the material was cDNA or gDNA derived from T cells, B-cell-depleted T cells, or PBMCs.

V trimming: 3 bases; J trimming: 5 bases; junction bases outside the gene matches: 3. The length of the CDR3 is 15 residues. Germline CDR1 LGHDT, CDR2 YNNKEL (reference sequence). Authors' methods: Amplified reference gene primers provided the basis for estimating nucleated cell counts. The table came from immunoSEQ multiplex PCR; TCRdb's copy has only in-frame clones and leaves some out. V and J calls and clone size are given by that table; D and trimming were obtained from the DNA. The table lists some 250,000 clones, around 86% of them singletons, with about 2% in the top ten. V and J are TRBV3-1 (or the pseudogene TRBV3-2) and TRBJ2-5, with 13 positions matching TRBD2. The receptor was isolated from a man aged 25 to 45 who had recovered from COVID-19. The sequencing input was peripheral blood. The CDR3 protein is CASSQGLAGLETQYF. The CDR3 DNA reads TGTGCCAGCAGCCAGGGACTAGCGGGGTTGGAGACCCAGTACTTC.